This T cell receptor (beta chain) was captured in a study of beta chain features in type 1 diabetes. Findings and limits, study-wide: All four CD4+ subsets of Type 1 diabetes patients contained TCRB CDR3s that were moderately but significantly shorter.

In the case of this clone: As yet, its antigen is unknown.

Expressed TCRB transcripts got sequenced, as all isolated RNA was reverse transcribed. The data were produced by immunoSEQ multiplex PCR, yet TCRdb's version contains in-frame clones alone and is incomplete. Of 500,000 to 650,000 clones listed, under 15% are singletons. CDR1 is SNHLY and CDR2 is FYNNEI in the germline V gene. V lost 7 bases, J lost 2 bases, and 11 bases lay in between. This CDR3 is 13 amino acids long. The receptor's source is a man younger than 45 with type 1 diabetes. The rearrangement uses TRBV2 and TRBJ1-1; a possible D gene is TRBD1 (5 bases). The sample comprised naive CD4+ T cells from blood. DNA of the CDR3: TGTGCCAGCAAACAGGACCTTAACACTGAAGCTTTCTTT. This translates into CASKQDLNTEAFF.